This is a list of T cell receptor beta chains from one sample in a study of blood T cell repertoires in COVID-19. Some clones are missing from TCRdb's copy, which holds only in-frame ones; the method was immunoSEQ multiplex PCR. Among approximately 58,000 clones listed, roughly 82% were seen once. The sequencing sample was made of peripheral blood. The receptors stem from a woman aged 60-70 years with acute or convalescent COVID-19. Both conserved end residues are part of each CDR3. The order of the fields is clone size, J gene, CDR3 length, V gene, D gene, CDR3 protein, CDR3 DNA. The D gene is left open where the match is weak. Size is stated for part of the rows, as once, few or many counts, or as a class when the clone is expanded.

- | TRBJ2-3 | 12 | TRBV5-4 | - | CASSLLTDTQYF | TGTGCCAGCAGCTTGCTCACAGATACGCAGTATTTT
once | TRBJ1-2 | 16 | TRBV30 | TRBD1 | CAWSVGQGRANYGYTF | TGTGCCTGGAGTGTTGGACAGGGCCGAGCTAACTATGGCTACACCTTC
- | TRBJ2-7 | 14 | TRBV30 | TRBD1 | CAWSPRTGGGKQYF | TGTGCCTGGAGTCCCCGGACAGGGGGCGGGAAGCAGTACTTC
- | TRBJ2-1 | 16 | TRBV3-1/TRBV3-2 | TRBD2 | CASSPSLSGGANEQFF | TGTGCCAGCAGCCCCTCCCTGAGCGGGGGGGCGAATGAGCAGTTCTTC
- | TRBJ1-1 | 15 | TRBV6-5 | TRBD1 | CASSKGQGLNTEAFF | TGTGCCAGCAGTAAGGGACAGGGGTTGAACACTGAAGCTTTCTTT
- | TRBJ1-2 | 14 | TRBV5-1 | - | CASSLQPGGDGYTF | TGCGCCAGCAGCTTACAACCCGGGGGGGATGGCTACACCTTC
- | TRBJ2-1 | 14 | TRBV5-1 | TRBD1 | CASSLGQARVEQFF | TGCGCCAGCAGCTTAGGACAGGCCAGAGTGGAGCAGTTCTTC
- | TRBJ2-4 | 13 | TRBV19 | TRBD1 | CASGNRGRNIQYF | TGTGCCAGTGGAAACAGGGGGCGAAACATTCAGTACTTC
- | TRBJ2-5 | 15 | TRBV24-1 | - | CATSDSQGSQETQYF | TGTGCCACCAGTGATTCCCAGGGAAGCCAAGAGACCCAGTACTTC
- | TRBJ1-1 | 15 | TRBV7-2 | - | CASSPWALGNTEAFF | TGTGCCAGCAGCCCCTGGGCCCTTGGGAACACTGAAGCTTTCTTT
- | TRBJ1-1 | 12 | TRBV7-2 | - | CASDNPNTEAFF | TGTGCCTCGGACAACCCGAACACTGAAGCTTTCTTT
- | TRBJ1-3 | 14 | TRBV10-3 | - | CAISGGGLVNTIYF | TGTGCCATCAGTGGTGGCGGTTTAGTAAACACCATATATTTT
once | TRBJ2-7 | 14 | TRBV6-6 | - | CASSSGTAGYEQYF | TGTGCCAGCAGTTCCGGGACGGCGGGGTACGAGCAGTACTTC
- | TRBJ2-7 | 15 | TRBV4-1 | - | CASSQGGSASYEQYF | TGCGCCAGCAGCCAAGGTGGCAGTGCCTCCTACGAGCAGTACTTC
- | TRBJ1-2 | 14 | TRBV29-1 | - | CSVEGQQASYGYTF | TGCAGCGTTGAAGGGCAACAGGCTAGCTATGGCTACACCTTC
- | TRBJ1-2 | 14 | TRBV5-1 | TRBD1 | CASSSSTGAGGYTF | TGCGCCAGCAGCTCCTCGACAGGGGCAGGGGGCTACACCTTC
- | TRBJ1-5 | 17 | TRBV11-2 | TRBD1 | CASSLGPGTGVNQPQHF | TGTGCCAGCAGCTTGGGCCCCGGGACAGGGGTCAATCAGCCCCAGCATTTT
- | TRBJ1-4 | 15 | TRBV5-6 | TRBD1 | CASSRRDRGNEKLFF | TGTGCCAGCAGCCGCCGGGACAGGGGGAATGAAAAACTGTTTTTT
- | TRBJ1-4 | 15 | TRBV6-1 | TRBD1 | CASSEEVGQGRKLFF | TGTGCCAGCAGTGAAGAGGTAGGACAGGGGCGAAAACTGTTTTTT
- | TRBJ1-3 | 14 | TRBV6-1 | - | CASRESRRRNTIYF | TGTGCCAGCCGGGAAAGTCGGAGAAGAAACACCATATATTTT
- | TRBJ2-2 | 17 | TRBV24-1 | - | CATSDLGEYTNTGELFF | TGTGCCACCAGTGATTTGGGGGAGTACACTAACACCGGGGAGCTGTTTTTT
- | TRBJ1-2 | 13 | TRBV19 | - | CASSTSDIYGYTF | TGTGCCAGTAGTACCTCTGACATCTATGGCTACACCTTC
- | TRBJ2-7 | 13 | TRBV6-5 | - | CASSGGNSYEQYF | TGTGCCAGCAGCGGGGGTAATTCCTACGAGCAGTACTTC
once | TRBJ1-3 | 14 | TRBV9 | - | CASSVGNSGNTIYF | TGTGCCAGCAGCGTCGGGAACTCTGGAAACACCATATATTTT
- | TRBJ1-5 | 16 | TRBV19 | - | CASSIGAAGVGQPQHF | TGTGCCAGTAGTATAGGAGCGGCAGGGGTTGGACAGCCCCAGCATTTT
- | TRBJ1-5 | 13 | TRBV6-5 | - | CASHQGYNQPQHF | TGTGCCAGCCATCAGGGGTACAATCAGCCCCAGCATTTT
- | TRBJ1-6 | 15 | TRBV6-6 | - | CASSYEGGGNSPLHF | TGTGCCAGCAGTTACGAGGGTGGTGGCAATTCACCCCTCCACTTT
- | TRBJ2-5 | 16 | TRBV24-1 | - | CATSDYGAEYQETQYF | TGTGCCACCAGTGATTATGGGGCCGAGTACCAAGAGACCCAGTACTTC
- | TRBJ2-3 | 15 | TRBV6-8 | TRBD2 | CARLAGGTSTDTQYF | TGTGCGAGACTAGCGGGGGGAACCAGCACAGATACGCAGTATTTT
- | TRBJ2-3 | 16 | TRBV10-3 | - | CAISEPGQPSTDTQYF | TGTGCCATCAGTGAGCCGGGACAACCTTCCACAGATACGCAGTATTTT
- | TRBJ2-5 | 14 | TRBV5-1 | TRBD1 | CASSLTGMQETQYF | TGCGCCAGCAGCCTGACAGGGATGCAAGAGACCCAGTACTTC
- | TRBJ1-1 | 16 | TRBV15 | - | CATSAHGGGVGTEAFF | TGTGCCACCAGCGCCCATGGAGGAGGGGTGGGGACTGAAGCTTTCTTT
- | TRBJ2-5 | 13 | TRBV25-1 | - | CASSEWSRETQYF | TGTGCCAGCAGTGAATGGAGTCGGGAGACCCAGTACTTC
- | TRBJ2-7 | 16 | TRBV10-3 | TRBD2 | CAIKSEGGGFSYEQYF | TGTGCCATCAAATCAGAAGGCGGGGGGTTCTCCTACGAGCAGTACTTC
- | TRBJ1-5 | 16 | TRBV19 | - | CASSHRGRGWNQPQHF | TGTGCCAGTAGTCACCGAGGACGGGGTTGGAATCAGCCCCAGCATTTT
- | TRBJ2-3 | 15 | TRBV25-1 | TRBD1 | CASIQTGDLTDTQYF | TGTGCCAGCATCCAGACAGGGGACCTCACAGATACGCAGTATTTT
- | TRBJ2-1 | 16 | TRBV3-1/TRBV3-2 | TRBD2 | CASSQGLAGGYNEQFF | TGTGCCAGCAGCCAAGGCCTAGCGGGGGGATACAATGAGCAGTTCTTC
once | TRBJ1-4 | 16 | TRBV15 | - | CATSRGPRGKIEKLFF | TGTGCCACCAGCAGAGGTCCCCGGGGGAAGATTGAAAAACTGTTTTTT
- | TRBJ1-2 | 14 | TRBV6-1 | - | CASSEGTRNYGYTF | TGTGCCAGCAGTGAAGGGACACGAAACTATGGCTACACCTTC
- | TRBJ2-7 | 14 | TRBV7-9 | - | CASSLGQYSYEQYF | TGTGCCAGCAGCTTAGGACAGTATTCCTACGAGCAGTACTTC
- | TRBJ2-2 | 14 | TRBV19 | TRBD1 | CASSNRGNTGELFF | TGTGCCAGTAGCAACAGGGGGAACACCGGGGAGCTGTTTTTT
few | TRBJ1-2 | 16 | TRBV21-1 | - | CASSSAWRGTYYGYTF | TGTGCCAGCAGCTCCGCCTGGCGGGGAACCTACTATGGCTACACCTTC
few | TRBJ2-3 | 13 | TRBV2 | TRBD1 | CASSGQGTDTQYF | TGTGCCAGCAGTGGACAGGGTACAGATACGCAGTATTTT
- | TRBJ1-2 | 15 | TRBV5-1 | TRBD1 | CASSLGGTGNYGYTF | TGCGCCAGCAGCTTGGGAGGGACAGGGAACTATGGCTACACCTTC